This T cell receptor (beta chain) is from a study of molecular identifiers for immune sequencing clone quantification. This clonotype occurred many times. TCRdb re-derived calls from the PCR reads in MiXCR, one entry per CDR3 protein. The sample has about 630,000 distinct CDR3 sequences; 25% are singletons. CDR3 length equals 17 residues. Germline CDR1 SGHRS, CDR2 YFSETQ. V was pared by 4 bases and J by 4 bases, with 21 bases between. Libraries from naive CD8 cells were generated from approximately 20,000 to 980,000 sorted cells (with 10%, 30% or 50% RNA). Sequencing input: naive CD8+ T cells from blood, with Jurkat cell RNA spiked in. Regarding subset: FACS-sorted CD8+CD4-CCR7+CD45RA+ naive T cells. The chain couples TRBV5-1 to TRBJ2-1; D may match TRBD1 or TRBD2 (5 bases each). The receptor was derived from a human donor in good health. Some libraries in this study had Jurkat cell RNA spiked in. CDR3 DNA sequence: TGCGCCAGCAGCACGGGGCTCCAAGAAGGACATTACAATGAGCAGTTCTTC. It encodes CASSTGLQEGHYNEQFF.